This T cell receptor beta chain was captured by sequencing in a study of blood T cell repertoires in COVID-19. Overall study context: Some COVID-19 samples were acute and others convalescent; all came from the United States, Italy and Spain.

V lost 6 bases, J lost 11 bases, and 12 bases stayed unmatched. This CDR3 spans 14 amino acids. Germline assignment: CDR1 MNHEY and CDR2 SVGEGT. This clone appeared once. Some clones are missing from TCRdb's copy, which holds only in-frame ones; the method was immunoSEQ multiplex PCR. Of about 86,000 clones listed, over 70% are singletons. The chain uses TRBV6-2 or TRBV6-3 and TRBJ1-4; the match to TRBD1 covers 7 bases. The material sequenced was peripheral blood. The receptor was derived from a woman older than 75 with active or convalescent COVID-19. The DNA of the CDR3 is TGTGCCAGCAGCAGCTTCGGACAGGCAGTGAAACTGTTTTTT. Translation: CASSSFGQAVKLFF.